The present T cell receptor beta chain was sequenced within a study of blood T cells in healthy people across ages (dated by TCRdb to the mid-2010s). In the study overall: In model experiments, template switching captured roughly one uniquely barcoded TCR beta cDNA molecule for every two T cells. Donors were grouped into four age groups: young (average roughly 17 years), middle-aged (39), aged (about 60) and long-lived (less than 85). Donors of different ages were randomly distributed across sequencing lanes to avoid experimental bias. Using the same blood draw, the study looked at two additional independent replicas of 1 million unique cDNA reads for two donors, one aged 18 to 30 and the other aged 80 or older. Using deep sequencing normalized with unique cDNA molecular identifiers, the study measured how TCR beta repertoire diversity changes with age.

Trimming at the junction amounts to 3 bases on V and 8 bases on J, and the germline ends lie 7 bases apart. Measured from the cysteine to the phenylalanine, the CDR3 is 11 residues long. Kept here is only the CDR3 DNA, which spans 33 bases and is read in frame from base 1. Per the germline V gene, SGHRS is the CDR1 and YFSETQ is the CDR2. The approximately 39 donors, aged about 6 to 100 years, were systemically healthy Caucasian individuals from Russia. Roughly 10 milliliters of peripheral blood were collected from each donor into EDTA-treated Vacutainer tubes. Ficoll-Paque density-gradient centrifugation was used to isolate PBMCs, with at least 6 million per sample. Trizol reagent was used to extract total RNA from PBMCs, with at least 6 micrograms per sample. For every donor, flow cytometry on a PBMC aliquot measured the percentage of naive CD45RAhigh/CD27high T cells. As concerns this clonotype: Its antigen has not been determined. No base qualities exist here, and no much larger clone lies one base off it.

Libraries were built with 5' RACE. For sequencing, an Illumina HiSeq 2500 was employed. A second PCR of roughly 6 to 12 cycles was run with a J-beta primer mix and a sample-barcoded 5' primer. Each TCR beta cDNA molecule received a unique molecular identifier from a template-switch 5' adaptor carrying 12 random nucleotides. Each sample yielded at least 2.5 million CDR3-containing paired-end reads. The Mint cDNA synthesis kit, primed by a TRBC-specific oligonucleotide, was used to synthesize first-strand cDNA from all RNA. All cDNA was treated with uracil-DNA glycosylase and then went through a first 18-cycle PCR with the universal primers M1SS and BC2_uni_R. The study's own analysis went as follows. For normalization, 1 million high-quality reads, each with a distinct molecular identifier, were randomly selected from each sample. Instead of being binned into consensus sequences, reads with shared molecular identifiers were discarded. MiTCR, run with a Q25 quality threshold and the strictest error-elimination algorithm, handled CDR3 identification, clonotype clustering and error correction. A nonparametric unseen species model using Euler transformation provided a lower-bound estimate of total TCR beta diversity. TCRdb reprocessing: public reads trimmed at Q25 with fastp, clones called with MiXCR, in-frame beta chains kept. Each record represents a unique CDR3 protein, reported with the most common genes and DNA among its rows. Here the V and J calls rest on TCRdb's processing, not on the authors' analysis. In this sample the table shows 800,000 to 950,000 distinct CDR3 sequences, roughly 52% of which occur a single time. Roughly 12% of the sample comes from the top ten.

The study at large found these results: A strong correlation was found between observed TCR beta diversity and the percentage of naive T cells measured by flow cytometry. Donor CMV infection status was unknown, potentially confounding age-related changes in expanded clonotypes. As age increased, observed TCR beta diversity per million T cells dropped in a roughly linear way, and a significant reduction was already evident by age around 41. Since profiling was done on bulk unsorted PBMCs, naive and antigen-experienced compartments could not be conclusively compared. Compared with the aged group, the long-lived group had more naive CD4+ T cells, fewer expanded clones and increased TCR diversity, suggesting age selection. Estimates of total diversity based on one million sequenced T cells were considered lower bounds and underestimates.

Sequenced: blood. The sequence came from a man aged 30 to 45 in good health. The V and J segments used are TRBV5-1 and TRBJ2-3; TRBD2 might be the D gene, on 6 matching bases. CDR3 reads: CASSWDCTQYF. The DNA sequence is as follows: TGCGCCAGCAGCTGGGACTGTACGCAGTATTTT.